Below, one TCR beta chain is given with its context. Its matching antigen is unknown. These data come from a study of a mutant IDH1 vaccine in newly diagnosed glioma. Across the whole study: Vaccines began 4-6 weeks after radiotherapy alone, or with temozolomide cycles. The earlier regimen, radiotherapy, temozolomide, or both, was most often both.

Time point specified: week 23, last vaccination. Topical imiquimod accompanied each vaccine dose, which consisted of 300 ug of mutant IDH1 20-mer peptide. This table comes from immunoSEQ multiplex PCR, and its TCRdb copy is limited to in-frame clones, with some not included. The sample contains approximately 39,000 clones, roughly 76% of which appear only once. The TCR sequence derives from a man aged 40-49 years with glioma. The sample was PBMCs, taken from a glioma patient whose treatment included an IDH1 peptide vaccine.

The CDR3 DNA reads as TGTGCAGGACAGGGTTACGGCGAGCAGTACTTC. This gives the protein CAGQGYGEQYF. The rearrangement joins TRBV28 to TRBJ2-7; 8 bases match TRBD1. The CDR3 runs 11 residues. Germline V gene data show CDR1 as MDHEN and CDR2 as SYDVKM.